This T cell receptor (beta chain) came from a study of T cell responses to AZD1222 COVID-19 vaccine. Study at large: Doses given second, at about 4 or about 12 weeks, were pooled. Study observations and caveats: Just six AZD1222 recipients were seropositive at baseline. CD4 TCRs associated with vaccination spanned spike, dominating at 160-218 and 743-854. Epitopes outside B.1.351 and B.1.1.7 mutated regions reportedly drew nearly half of spike TCRs.

Data came from immunoSEQ multiplex PCR; TCRdb stores just in-frame clones and leaves some out. Among over 95,000 clones listed, more than 85% were seen once. This clone was seen more than once but under ten times. Its antigen remains unknown. The CDR3 extends over 11 amino acids. The source is an adult in good health. The V call is TRBV21-1, the J call TRBJ1-1; no DNA check was done on the table's D call, TRBD1. TRBV21-1 is a listed pseudogene. The sample consisted of peripheral blood, taken on day 0 of AZD1222 vaccination. The CDR3 sequence: CASSKIRGAFF. CDR3 DNA: TGTGCCAGCAGCAAAATAAGGGGAGCTTTCTTT.